The 28 T cell receptor beta chains presented below share a single source sample, sequenced in a study of a mutant IDH1 vaccine in newly diagnosed glioma. The sample's time point: week 23, last vaccination. The vaccine gave 300 ug of a 20-mer mutant IDH1 peptide subcutaneously per dose. No cognate antigen is known for these TCRs. Method: immunoSEQ multiplex PCR; TCRdb's copy keeps in-frame clones and lacks some. The sample has approximately 43,000 clones, around 76% seen once. Sequences were derived from PBMCs, sampled from a glioma patient whose treatment included an IDH1 peptide vaccine. The receptors were gathered from a woman aged 40-49 years with glioma. Some clones in this sample may be carry-over from other donors' samples.

This sequence joins TRBV7-8 and TRBJ2-5; 10 bases line up with TRBD1. The CDR3 is made up of 16 amino acids. CDR1 SGHVS and CDR2 FQNEAQ come from the germline V gene. The V segment lost 6 bases and the J segment 5 bases; nucleotides outside the gene matches: 12. The chain's CDR3 is CASRIGRGDRGETQYF. The CDR3 nucleotides are TGTGCCAGCAGAATAGGGAGGGGGGACAGGGGCGAGACCCAGTACTTC.

The rearrangement links TRBV18 to TRBJ1-1, with a possible D match to TRBD1 (5 bases). Germline loops: CDR1 KGHSH, CDR2 LQKENI. The V gene lost 6 bases and the J gene lost 7 bases, with 15 bases spanning the gap. The CDR3 consists of 13 residues. CDR3 region: CASSPQPGGEAFF. In DNA, the CDR3 is TGTGCCAGCTCCCCCCAACCTGGGGGTGAAGCTTTCTTT.

The rearrangement links TRBV19 to TRBJ1-6; no clear D. The CDR3 spans 15 residues. V gave up 3 bases and J gave up 7 bases, with 13 bases separating them. Per germline, CDR1 LNHDA and CDR2 SQIVND (reference sequence). Here the CDR3 reads CASSIGSPKNSPLHF. CDR3 DNA sequence: TGTGCCAGTAGTATCGGTAGCCCAAAAAATTCACCCCTCCACTTT. The full variable domain, with the rest looked up from reference TRBV19 and TRBJ1-6, is DGGITQSPKYLFRKEGQNVTLSCEQNLNHDAMYWYRQDPGQGLRLIYYSQIVNDFQKGDIAEGYSVSREKKESFPLTVTSAQKNPTAFYLCASSIGSPKNSPLHFGNGTRLTVT.

This clone was seen once. The gene calls are TRBV7-2 and TRBJ1-5; D uncertain. The CDR3 spans 15 residues. Per germline, CDR1 SGHTA and CDR2 FQGNSA. Trimming removed 2 bases from V and 1 base from J, with 9 bases in between. CDR3 sequence: CASSLNDLSNQPQHF. CDR3 DNA: TGTGCCAGCAGCTTAAACGACCTGAGCAATCAGCCCCAGCATTTT.

The chain couples TRBV4-1 to TRBJ2-5; 11 positions agree with TRBD2. From germline, CDR1 is MGHRA and CDR2 YSYEKL. The CDR3 length is 15 residues. Germline trimming cut 4 bases from V and 4 bases from J; bases unmatched to any gene: 5. CDR3 sequence reads: CASSPIAGGGETQYF. The CDR3 DNA is TGCGCCAGCAGCCCTATAGCGGGAGGGGGAGAGACCCAGTACTTC.

This clone has just one count. V and J are TRBV7-8 and TRBJ2-2; TRBD2 might be the D (6 bases). V lost 5 bases and J 7 bases, leaving 14 bases between the germline ends. There are 14 residues in the CDR3. Germline V gene sequence: CDR1 SGHVS, CDR2 FQNEAQ. As DNA, the CDR3 is TGTGCCAGCAGCCCTAGCGAGGGTGGCGGGGAGCTGTTTTTT. This encodes CASSPSEGGGELFF. Supplemented by reference TRBV7-8 and TRBJ2-2, the full variable domain reads GAGVSQSPRYKVAKRGQDVALRCDPISGHVSLFWYQQALGQGPEFLTYFQNEAQLDKSGLPSDRFFAERPEGSVSTLKIQRTQQEDSAVYLCASSPSEGGGELFFGEGSRLTVL.

This clone has more than one count but fewer than ten. V gene TRBV5-5 combines with J gene TRBJ1-1; D is undetermined. CDR3 length: 11 amino acids. V lost 3 bases, J lost 3 bases, and 3 bases lay in between. Germline-derived CDR1 and CDR2 are SGHKS and YYEKEE (reference sequence). CDR3 nucleotide sequence: TGTGCCAGCAGCTCTTACACTGAAGCTTTCTTT. Its protein is CASSSYTEAFF.

The J gene is TRBJ1-2, the V gene TRBV4-2, with D tentatively TRBD1 (5 bases). This CDR3 region has 16 residues. Trimming removed 2 bases at V and 3 bases at J, with 16 bases between. Per germline, CDR1 LGHNA and CDR2 YNFKEQ. The CDR3 DNA is TGTGCCAGCAGCCAAAAGGGGCAGGGTACGGACTATGGCTACACCTTC. This translates into CASSQKGQGTDYGYTF.

The chain couples TRBV6-6 to TRBJ2-2; D is unresolved. This CDR3 contains 16 residues. Germline V gene data show CDR1 as MNHNY and CDR2 as SVGAGI (reference sequence). Trimming stripped 5 bases from V and 0 bases from J, with 13 bases between. CDR3 in DNA: TGTGCCAGCAGTGCCGTGCCGCCGACGAACACCGGGGAGCTGTTTTTT. Residues: CASSAVPPTNTGELFF.

V is TRBV5-1 and J is TRBJ1-2, with 7 bases matching TRBD1. Germline V lookup: CDR1 SGHRS, CDR2 YFSETQ. This CDR3 comprises 15 residues. The ends lost 3 bases at V and 8 bases at J; junction bases unmatched: 13. In DNA form, the CDR3 reads TGCGCCAGCAGCTCGACTGGGATCAGGGGGGGAGGCTACACCTTC. Translating gives CASSSTGIRGGGYTF. Complete variable domain (other parts from reference TRBV5-1 and TRBJ1-2): KAGVTQTPRYLIKTRGQQVTLSCSPISGHRSVSWYQQTPGQGLQFLFEYFSETQRNKGNFPGRFSGRQFSNSRSEMNVSTLELGDSALYLCASSSTGIRGGGYTFGSGTRLTVV.

The rearrangement joins TRBV5-4 to TRBJ1-1; D not resolved. The germline V gene has CDR1 SGHNT and CDR2 YYREEE (reference sequence). V gave up 0 bases and J gave up 0 bases, with 9 bases separating them. This CDR3 has 15 amino acids. The CDR3 nucleotides are TGTGCCAGCAGCTTGGTGGGCAACATGAACACTGAAGCTTTCTTT. Encoded protein: CASSLVGNMNTEAFF.

The V gene is TRBV5-1, the J gene TRBJ2-3; D is perhaps TRBD1 (5 bases). V shed 7 bases and J shed 5 bases, with 14 bases lying between them. CDR1 and CDR2 (germline): SGHRS, YFSETQ. The CDR3 has 13 residues. CDR3 bases: TGCGCCAGCTGTCCCCCCCAGGGAGATACGCAGTATTTT. Its translation is CASCPPQGDTQYF.

This clone was seen more than once but under ten times. This CDR3 is CAWSVREPPTGYGYTF. CDR3 nucleotides: TGTGCCTGGAGTGTGAGGGAGCCGCCTACGGGATATGGCTACACCTTC. The chain couples TRBV30 to TRBJ1-2; no definite D call. The CDR3 has 16 residues. Germline-derived CDR1 and CDR2 are GTSNPN and SVGIG (reference sequence). Trimming stripped 0 bases from V and 5 bases from J, with 19 bases between.

The chain recombines TRBV7-8 with TRBJ1-1, with D possibly being TRBD1 (6 bases). Trimming shortened V by 3 bases and J by 1 base, and 9 bases separated the two germline ends. This CDR3 contains 14 residues. Per the germline V gene, CDR1 is SGHVS and CDR2 is FQNEAQ. This chain's CDR3 is CASSLGGENTEAFF. CDR3 DNA: TGTGCCAGCAGCTTGGGGGGCGAGAACACTGAAGCTTTCTTT.

CDR3 loop: CASSPRTGRGYNEQFF. The CDR3 coding sequence is TGTGCCAGCTCCCCGAGGACAGGGAGGGGGTACAATGAGCAGTTCTTC. This sequence joins TRBV18 and TRBJ2-1, with a weak D call TRBD1 (8 bases). There are 16 residues in the CDR3. Per germline, CDR1 KGHSH and CDR2 LQKENI. V was shortened by 6 bases and J by 4 bases, with 19 bases between the two germline ends.

The J gene is TRBJ1-5, the V gene TRBV27, with D unresolved. The CDR3 length is 14 residues. Looked up from germline, CDR1 is MNHEY and CDR2 is SMNVEV (reference sequence). V was pared by 7 bases and J by 1 base, with 11 bases between. The CDR3 sequence: CASTPGGSNQPQHF. The CDR3 DNA reads TGTGCCAGCACCCCCGGAGGGAGCAATCAGCCCCAGCATTTT.

The chain is built from TRBV7-9 and TRBJ1-2, with D possibly TRBD1 on 6 matching bases. This CDR3 region has 15 residues. CDR1 SEHNR and CDR2 FQNEAQ come from the germline V gene (reference sequence). Trimming removed 6 bases at V and 4 bases at J, with 18 bases between. In DNA form, the CDR3 reads TGTGCCAGCAGTGGGGGAAACAGGGCGACCTATGGCTACACCTTC. It is translated as CASSGGNRATYGYTF.

The chain joins TRBV15 to TRBJ2-1, with 8 bases identical to TRBD2. V trimming: 0 bases; J trimming: 6 bases; junction bases outside the gene matches: 7. The CDR3 length is 16 residues. From germline, CDR1 is LNHNV and CDR2 YYDKDF (reference sequence). CDR3 amino acids: CATSRERAGVSNEQFF. The CDR3 region has the DNA TGTGCCACCAGCAGAGAGCGAGCGGGAGTCTCCAATGAGCAGTTCTTC.

This clone was counted once. The chain has TRBV2 and TRBJ2-3; 11 bases line up with TRBD2. The length of the CDR3 is 17 residues. V was clipped by 7 bases and J by 2 bases; unmatched bases: 11. Germline V gene data show CDR1 as SNHLY and CDR2 as FYNNEI. CDR3 sequence (DNA): TGTGCCAGCAACCCCCTAGCGGGAGGCCCCTTCACAGATACGCAGTATTTT. Protein sequence: CASNPLAGGPFTDTQYF.

This clone was seen just once. The DNA for the CDR3 is TGTGCCAGCAACCCCAGACAGGGGGTCCTAAATAGCAATCAGCCCCAGCATTTT. It translates to CASNPRQGVLNSNQPQHF. The V gene is TRBV27, the J gene TRBJ1-5; 9 bases align to TRBD1. The CDR3 consists of 18 residues. With 7 bases clipped from V and 0 bases from J, the junction kept 13 bases outside the gene matches. Germline lookup yields CDR1 MNHEY and CDR2 SMNVEV (reference sequence).

V usage is TRBV4-1 and J usage is TRBJ2-7, with D maybe TRBD1 (5 bases). This CDR3 spans 14 amino acids. Germline V CDR1 and CDR2: MGHRA, YSYEKL. V lost 7 bases, J lost 1 base, and 14 bases lay in between. The CDR3 is CASTKGPPSYEQYF. CDR3 in DNA: TGCGCCAGCACCAAGGGGCCACCATCCTACGAGCAGTACTTC.

This rearrangement joins TRBV30 to TRBJ1-6; D may be TRBD1 (5 bases). The CDR3 sequence is 15 residues long. The V end was cut by 2 bases, the J end by 7 bases, with 15 bases between. Germline V gives CDR1 GTSNPN, CDR2 SVGIG (reference sequence). CDR3: CAWSSYTGYNSPLHF. For the CDR3, the DNA is TGTGCCTGGAGTAGTTATACAGGATACAATTCACCCCTCCACTTT.

The table lists this clone with a few counts. The chain joins TRBV20-1 to TRBJ1-1; D is undetermined. There are 11 residues in the CDR3. Germline assignment: CDR1 DFQATT and CDR2 SNEGSKA (reference sequence). Trimming pared 3 bases from V and 3 bases from J, leaving 5 bases between. Here the CDR3 reads CSASQDTEAFF. The DNA for the CDR3 is TGCAGTGCTAGCCAGGACACTGAAGCTTTCTTT.

This clone has only one observation. The CDR3 DNA reads TGTGCCTGGGGCCGGGACTACAATCAGCCCCAGCATTTT. Residues: CAWGRDYNQPQHF. The rearrangement uses TRBV30 and TRBJ1-5, with a weak D call TRBD1 (5 bases). Trimming removed 5 bases at V and 3 bases at J, with 11 bases between. The CDR3 is made up of 13 amino acids. From germline, CDR1 is GTSNPN and CDR2 SVGIG (reference sequence).

A word on this clone: This sample also contains other DNA sequences that code for the same CDR3. The chain couples TRBV5-6 to TRBJ2-5, with D perhaps matching TRBD2 (6 bases). From germline, CDR1 is SGHDT and CDR2 YYEEEE. The V and J ends lost 4 bases and 5 bases respectively, with 15 bases between them. The CDR3 runs 14 residues. CDR3 sequence reads: CASSTGTPGETQYF. The CDR3 nucleotides read TGTGCCAGCAGCACCGGGACTCCGGGGGAGACCCAGTACTTC.

This chain links TRBV15 with TRBJ2-7; D ambiguous. This CDR3 has 12 amino acids. Germline V lookup: CDR1 LNHNV, CDR2 YYDKDF (reference sequence). V shed 0 bases and J shed 5 bases, with 5 bases lying between them. This CDR3 reads CATSREGHEQYF. CDR3 DNA: TGTGCCACCAGCAGAGAAGGTCACGAGCAGTACTTC.

The chain joins TRBV25-1 to TRBJ2-5, with TRBD1 matching 9 bases. The CDR3 consists of 14 residues. The ends lost 11 bases at V and 7 bases at J; junction bases unmatched: 14. Germline CDR1 is MGHDK and CDR2 is SYGVNS. DNA of the CDR3: TGTGCCTCCAAGGCGGGACAGGGATCGGGGACCCAGTACTTC. This gives the protein CASKAGQGSGTQYF. The full variable domain, completed using reference TRBV25-1 and TRBJ2-5, is EADIYQTPRYLVIGTGKKITLECSQTMGHDKMYWYQQDPGMELHLIHYSYGVNSTEKGDLSSESTVSRIRTEHFPLTLESARPSHTSQYLCASKAGQGSGTQYFGPGTRLLVL.

The chain couples TRBV4-1 to TRBJ1-5; D remains unclear. Germline CDR1 reads MGHRA; CDR2 reads YSYEKL. The CDR3 runs 13 residues. Trimming took 0 bases from V and 8 from J, leaving 8 bases between them. The CDR3 DNA reads TGCGCCAGCAGCCAAGAGGAGCAGGAGCCCCAGCATTTT. It translates to CASSQEEQEPQHF.